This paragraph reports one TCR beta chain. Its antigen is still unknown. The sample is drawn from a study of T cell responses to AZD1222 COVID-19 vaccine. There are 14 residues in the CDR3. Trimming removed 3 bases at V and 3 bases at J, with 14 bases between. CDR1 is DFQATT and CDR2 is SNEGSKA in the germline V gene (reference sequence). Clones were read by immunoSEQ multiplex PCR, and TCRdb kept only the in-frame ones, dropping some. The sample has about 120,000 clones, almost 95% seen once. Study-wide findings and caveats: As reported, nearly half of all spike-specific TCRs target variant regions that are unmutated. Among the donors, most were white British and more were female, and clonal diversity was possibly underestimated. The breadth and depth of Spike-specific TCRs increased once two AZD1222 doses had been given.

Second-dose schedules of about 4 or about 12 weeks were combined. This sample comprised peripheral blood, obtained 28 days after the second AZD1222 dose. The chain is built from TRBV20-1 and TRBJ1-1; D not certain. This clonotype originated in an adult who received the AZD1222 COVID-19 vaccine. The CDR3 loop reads CSASWLGRDTEAFF. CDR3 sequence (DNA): TGCAGTGCTAGTTGGTTGGGCAGAGACACTGAAGCTTTCTTT.